The rows below give T cell receptor beta chains drawn from one sample of a study of cytomegalovirus exposure and HLA in healthy donors. Using immunoSEQ multiplex PCR, the repertoire was profiled, and TCRdb retains in-frame clones only, with some absent. Of 75,000 to 100,000 clones listed, approximately 74% are singletons. Material: PBMCs. These TCRs come from a male donor in good health and CMV-seronegative. CDR3s include the opening cysteine and the closing phenylalanine or tryptophan. The order of the fields is D gene, V gene, clone size, J gene, CDR3 protein, CDR3 DNA. The D gene is left open where the match is weak. Some rows mark clone size as missing; the rest say once, few, many or name a class of expanded clone.

TRBD2,TRBV5-6,once,TRBJ2-7,CASSLRILAGGLEQYF,TGTGCCAGCAGCTTGAGAATACTAGCGGGAGGTCTCGAGCAGTACTTC
TRBD1,TRBV7-8,.,TRBJ1-5,CASSLQLDRGMSKPQHF,TGTGCCAGCAGCTTACAATTAGACAGGGGGATGAGCAAGCCCCAGCATTTT
.,TRBV5-6,.,TRBJ1-1,CASSLRTVMNTEAFF,TGTGCCAGCAGCTTACGGACAGTCATGAACACTGAAGCTTTCTTT
.,TRBV20-1,.,TRBJ2-1,CSASTEWEQFF,TGCAGTGCTAGTACGGAGTGGGAGCAGTTCTTC
TRBD1,TRBV19,.,TRBJ1-4,CASSTGQRWNEKLFF,TGTGCCAGTAGTACGGGACAGCGATGGAATGAAAAACTGTTTTTT
.,TRBV21-1,.,TRBJ2-3,CASSNHLAGGYRGENTDTQYF,TGTGCCAGCAGCAATCATCTAGCGGGAGGTTATCGTGGCGAGAACACAGATACGCAGTATTTT
.,TRBV27,.,TRBJ1-5,CASSFSTRQPQHF,TGTGCCAGCAGTTTCTCAACGCGTCAGCCCCAGCATTTT
TRBD2,TRBV5-1,.,TRBJ2-7,CASSVGLGAYEQYF,TGCGCCAGCAGCGTCGGACTAGGAGCCTACGAGCAGTACTTC
.,TRBV7-6,few,TRBJ2-2,CASSLSGYTGELFF,TGTGCCAGCAGCTTATCGGGGTACACCGGGGAGCTGTTTTTT
TRBD1,TRBV25-1,.,TRBJ2-7,CASSDPGQGESYEQYF,TGTGCCAGCAGTGACCCCGGACAGGGGGAATCCTACGAGCAGTACTTC
TRBD1,TRBV9,.,TRBJ1-3,CASSVEPTGGSSGNTIYF,TGTGCCAGCAGCGTAGAACCGACAGGGGGGAGCTCTGGAAACACCATATATTTT
TRBD1,TRBV28,.,TRBJ2-5,CASSFPTGEETQYF,TGTGCCAGCAGTTTCCCGACAGGGGAGGAGACCCAGTACTTC
TRBD2,TRBV29-1,.,TRBJ2-7,CSVAGLAGDEQYF,TGCAGCGTTGCTGGACTAGCGGGAGATGAGCAGTACTTC
.,TRBV2,.,TRBJ2-1,CASSASGNEQFF,TGTGCCAGCAGTGCGAGCGGCAATGAGCAGTTCTTC
.,TRBV5-4,.,TRBJ2-4,CASSSVGSSPGVQYF,TGTGCCAGCAGCTCGGTAGGGTCTAGTCCCGGGGTTCAGTACTTC
.,TRBV5-1,.,TRBJ2-7,CASSLWESSYEQYF,TGCGCCAGCAGCTTGTGGGAGAGCTCCTACGAGCAGTACTTC
.,TRBV7-2,.,TRBJ2-7,CASSLLGGGFYEQYF,TGTGCCAGCAGCTTATTGGGCGGAGGGTTCTACGAGCAGTACTTC
TRBD1,TRBV19,few,TRBJ2-3,CASKDRGPSTDTQYF,TGTGCCAGTAAGGACAGGGGTCCTTCCACAGATACGCAGTATTTT
.,TRBV19,.,TRBJ2-2,CASKGGGEPSNTGELFF,TGTGCCAGTAAAGGAGGGGGGGAACCCTCGAACACCGGGGAGCTGTTTTTT
TRBD1,TRBV7-2,few,TRBJ1-5,CASSPYRGRNQPQHF,TGTGCCAGCAGCCCATACAGGGGGCGGAATCAGCCCCAGCATTTT
.,TRBV9,.,TRBJ2-6,CASSVALGGAGSGANVLTF,TGTGCCAGCAGCGTAGCCCTAGGGGGCGCGGGGTCTGGGGCCAACGTCCTGACTTTC
.,TRBV5-1,.,TRBJ1-5,CASSLDSGFNQPQHF,TGCGCCAGCAGCTTGGATTCAGGATTCAATCAGCCCCAGCATTTT
TRBD2,TRBV5-1,.,TRBJ2-7,CASSPGLAGQYEQYF,TGCGCCAGCAGCCCGGGACTAGCGGGACAGTACGAGCAGTACTTC
TRBD1,TRBV9,.,TRBJ1-2,CASSEKAGGENYGYTF,TGTGCCAGCAGCGAAAAGGCAGGGGGCGAAAACTATGGCTACACCTTC
.,TRBV6-5,.,TRBJ1-2,CASSLSQGGGYTF,TGTGCCAGCAGTTTGAGCCAGGGTGGCGGCTACACCTTC
TRBD1,TRBV19,.,TRBJ2-7,CASSNPGQSSHEQYF,TGTGCCAGTAGCAACCCGGGACAGTCGTCCCACGAGCAGTACTTC
.,TRBV10-2,few,TRBJ2-1,CASSESIPAGNEQFF,TGCGCCAGCAGTGAGTCGATTCCTGCCGGGAATGAGCAGTTCTTC
.,TRBV5-1,.,TRBJ1-4,CASRSGTGGRANEKLFF,TGCGCCAGCAGATCTGGTACGGGGGGTCGGGCTAATGAAAAACTGTTTTTT
.,TRBV28,few,TRBJ2-7,CASTQKRGTTGEQYF,TGTGCCAGCACCCAAAAAAGGGGGACTACGGGGGAGCAGTACTTC
.,TRBV5-1,.,TRBJ1-4,CASSLRDFNEKLFF,TGCGCCAGCAGCTTGAGGGACTTTAATGAAAAACTGTTTTTT
TRBD1,TRBV28,.,TRBJ1-1,CASSSPTGAGTEAFF,TGTGCCAGCAGTTCCCCCACAGGGGCGGGCACTGAAGCTTTCTTT
.,TRBV19,.,TRBJ1-5,CASAIGGSNQPQHF,TGTGCCAGCGCGATCGGCGGTAGCAATCAGCCCCAGCATTTT
.,TRBV2,.,TRBJ1-5,CASRGTQNQPQHF,TGTGCCAGCCGAGGGACACAGAATCAGCCCCAGCATTTT
TRBD1,TRBV5-1,.,TRBJ1-4,CASTNRGSGEKLFF,TGCGCCAGCACCAACAGGGGTTCTGGGGAAAAACTGTTTTTT
.,TRBV6-1,once,TRBJ1-1,CASTLGAPEAFF,TGTGCCAGCACCCTGGGGGCCCCTGAAGCTTTCTTT
.,TRBV9,.,TRBJ1-3,CASSVGVGGNTIYF,TGTGCCAGCAGCGTAGGTGTCGGTGGAAACACCATATATTTT
TRBD2,TRBV5-4,.,TRBJ2-1,CASSLGERDFNEQFF,TGTGCCAGCAGCTTAGGGGAGCGGGATTTCAATGAGCAGTTCTTC
TRBD2,TRBV15,.,TRBJ2-1,CATSTRLAGHNEQFF,TGTGCCACCAGCACTAGACTAGCGGGACACAATGAGCAGTTCTTC
.,TRBV18,.,TRBJ2-3,CASSPKTGTDTQYF,TGTGCCAGCTCACCTAAAACGGGCACAGATACGCAGTATTTT
TRBD1,TRBV28,.,TRBJ1-5,CASSPGQDSNQPQHF,TGTGCCAGCAGCCCCGGACAGGATAGCAATCAGCCCCAGCATTTT
.,TRBV7-3,.,TRBJ2-3,CASSLVSGTDTQYF,TGTGCCAGCAGCTTAGTTTCAGGGACAGATACGCAGTATTTT
.,TRBV7-3,.,TRBJ2-5,CASSFGQAGETQYF,TGTGCCAGCAGCTTTGGGCAAGCGGGAGAGACCCAGTACTTC
TRBD1,TRBV10-3,.,TRBJ1-1,CAISESLRQGKPGTEAFF,TGTGCCATCAGTGAGTCGTTGAGACAGGGGAAGCCTGGGACTGAAGCTTTCTTT
TRBD2,TRBV18,.,TRBJ2-3,CASSPERGGADTQYF,TGTGCCAGCTCACCGGAACGGGGAGGGGCAGATACGCAGTATTTT
.,TRBV5-1,.,TRBJ1-4,CASSARQSQNEKLFF,TGCGCCAGCAGCGCGAGACAGAGCCAAAATGAAAAACTGTTTTTT
TRBD1,TRBV28,.,TRBJ2-6,CASSPGTGVSGANVLTF,TGTGCCAGCAGTCCCGGGACAGGGGTATCTGGGGCCAACGTCCTGACTTTC
.,TRBV5-4,few,TRBJ2-5,CASSPTGTQETQYF,TGTGCCAGCAGCCCCACAGGGACCCAAGAGACCCAGTACTTC
TRBD1,TRBV27,.,TRBJ2-7,CASSLLGTGGYEQYF,TGTGCCAGCAGTTTATTAGGGACAGGGGGCTACGAGCAGTACTTC
.,TRBV19,.,TRBJ1-1,CASSRVQGTEAFF,TGTGCCAGTAGTAGGGTCCAGGGCACTGAAGCTTTCTTT
TRBD1,TRBV5-6,.,TRBJ2-7,CASSRSYRGSYEQYF,TGTGCCAGCAGCCGCAGTTACAGGGGTTCCTACGAGCAGTACTTC
TRBD2,TRBV6-1,.,TRBJ2-7,CASSTLAGGPYEQYF,TGTGCCAGCAGTACTTTAGCGGGAGGGCCCTACGAGCAGTACTTC
.,TRBV4-3,.,TRBJ2-7,CASSQQAGVGYEQYF,TGCGCCAGCAGCCAACAGGCGGGTGTGGGCTACGAGCAGTACTTC
TRBD2,TRBV5-1,.,TRBJ2-7,CASSLAGTSYAEQYF,TGCGCCAGCAGCTTGGCCGGGACTAGTTATGCCGAGCAGTACTTC
TRBD1,TRBV30,.,TRBJ1-5,CAWRDRQGGSNQPQHF,TGTGCCTGGAGAGATAGACAGGGGGGTAGCAATCAGCCCCAGCATTTT
TRBD2,TRBV27,few,TRBJ2-1,CASRGGGSPSTEQFF,TGTGCCAGCAGGGGCGGGGGATCCCCGAGCACTGAGCAGTTCTTC
.,TRBV9,.,TRBJ1-4,CASSVAGAPTTNEKLFF,TGTGCCAGCAGCGTAGCTGGGGCACCTACAACTAATGAAAAACTGTTTTTT